This T cell receptor beta chain stems from a study of T cells in Graves' hyperthyroidism and ophthalmopathy. CDR1 is SQVTM, CDR2 ANQGSEA, per germline. The V gene end was trimmed by 3 bases and the J gene end by 7 bases; junction bases not matched to a gene: 4. The CDR3 length is 14 residues. RNA transcripts gave rise to amplified TCR beta CDR3 regions. The HTBI primer set was used in a first-round RT-PCR of the TCR CDR3. TCRdb fed the multiplex PCR reads into MiXCR, producing one record per CDR3 protein. This sample has just over 550,000 distinct CDR3 sequences; about 43% occur once, and the top ten carry roughly 8.2%. The patients, who ranged from 18 to 65 in age, presented with newly diagnosed hyperthyroidism lasting under 2 months. Diagnoses were made from clinical symptoms, serum measures (thyroxine and TRAb), thyroid ultrasound and orbital computed tomography.

The sample consisted of peripheral blood or thyroid tissue (not recorded which). V gene TRBV29-1 combines with J gene TRBJ1-6; TRBD1 aligns across 9 bases. The clonotype was recovered from a woman younger than 35 with Graves' hyperthyroidism. As DNA, the CDR3 is TGCAGCGTTGAGGCCGGGACAGGGAATTCACCCCTCCACTTT. It yields the protein CSVEAGTGNSPLHF.